The table lists the clone carrying this T cell receptor beta chain with a few counts. Its antigen is currently unknown. MiXCR was run by TCRdb on the 5' RACE reads, yielding one entry per CDR3 protein. The data hold about 560,000 distinct CDR3 sequences, with roughly 20% observed a single time. The data were taken from a study of T-cell memory formation after mild COVID-19. Study-wide background: Across donors, TCR clusters were largely donor specific.

General study points: The appearance of some responding clones in pre-infection memory suggested that cross-reactive memory joined. Of the contracting clones, CD4+ ones lay mainly in CM and EM, and CD8+ ones in EMRA.

The V gene's germline CDR1 is LGHDT and CDR2 YNNKEL (reference sequence). The V segment lost 1 base and the J segment 4 bases; nucleotides outside the gene matches: 4. The CDR3 is made up of 15 amino acids. The TCR originated in an adult woman who had mild COVID-19 (a few samples of this study predate the infection). Cell type and time point are not known. Source material: PBMCs or a T cell subset sorted from them (not recorded which). V gene TRBV3-1 combines with J gene TRBJ2-1; 7 bases agree with TRBD2. CDR3 in DNA: TGTGCCAGCAGCCAAGTTCAGCGGGGATACAATGAGCAGTTCTTC. Translating it yields CASSQVQRGYNEQFF.